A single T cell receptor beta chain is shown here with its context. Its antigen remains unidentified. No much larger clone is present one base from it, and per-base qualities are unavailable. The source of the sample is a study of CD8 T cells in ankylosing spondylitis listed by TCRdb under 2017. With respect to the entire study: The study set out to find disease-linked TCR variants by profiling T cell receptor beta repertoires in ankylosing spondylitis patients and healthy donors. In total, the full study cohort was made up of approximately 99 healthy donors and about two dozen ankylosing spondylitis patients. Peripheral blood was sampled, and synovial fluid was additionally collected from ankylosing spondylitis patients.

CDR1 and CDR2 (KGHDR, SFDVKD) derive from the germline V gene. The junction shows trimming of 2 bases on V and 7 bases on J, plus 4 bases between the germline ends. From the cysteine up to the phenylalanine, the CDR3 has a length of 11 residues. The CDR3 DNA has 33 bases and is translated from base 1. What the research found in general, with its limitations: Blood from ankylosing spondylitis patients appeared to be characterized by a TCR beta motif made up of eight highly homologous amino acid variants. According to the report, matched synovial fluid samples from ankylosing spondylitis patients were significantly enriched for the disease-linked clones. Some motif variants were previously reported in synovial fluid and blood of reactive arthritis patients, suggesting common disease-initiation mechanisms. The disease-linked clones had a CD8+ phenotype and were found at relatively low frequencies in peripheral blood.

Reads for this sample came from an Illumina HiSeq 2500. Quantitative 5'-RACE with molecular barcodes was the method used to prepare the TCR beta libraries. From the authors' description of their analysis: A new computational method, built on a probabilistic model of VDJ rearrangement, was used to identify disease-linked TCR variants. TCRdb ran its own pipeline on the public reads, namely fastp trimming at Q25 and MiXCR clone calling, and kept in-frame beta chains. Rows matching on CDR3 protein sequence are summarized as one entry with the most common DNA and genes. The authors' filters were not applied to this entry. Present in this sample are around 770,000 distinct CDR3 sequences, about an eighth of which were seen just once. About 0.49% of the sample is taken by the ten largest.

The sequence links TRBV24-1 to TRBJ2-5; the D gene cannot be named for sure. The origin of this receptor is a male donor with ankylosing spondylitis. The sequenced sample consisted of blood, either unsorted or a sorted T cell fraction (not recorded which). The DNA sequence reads TGTGCCACCAGTGATTACGGGACCCAGTACTTC. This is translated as CATSDYGTQYF.